The source of this T cell receptor beta chain is a study of control samples from healthy donors and cancer patients. This table comes from immunoSEQ multiplex PCR, and its TCRdb copy is limited to in-frame clones, with some not included. The sample comprises approximately 84,000 clones, 91% of which are singletons, and less than 20% rests with the top ten. As to this clone: The same CDR3 arises from other DNA sequences in this sample as well.

This CDR3 contains 14 residues. The V gene lost 4 bases and the J gene lost 6 bases, with 15 bases spanning the gap. Germline CDR1 reads SEHNR; CDR2 reads FQNEAQ (reference sequence). The chain is built from TRBV7-9 and TRBJ1-2; TRBD1 might be the D (5 bases). The source material was blood. This clonotype was obtained from a man under 40 in good health. CDR3 sequence: CASSSQGPLDGYTF. DNA for the CDR3: TGTGCCAGCAGCTCGCAGGGACCTCTTGATGGCTACACCTTC. Supplemented by reference TRBV7-9 and TRBJ1-2, the full variable domain reads DTGVSQNPRHKITKRGQNVTFRCDPISEHNRLYWYRQTLGQGPEFLTYFQNEAQLEKSRLLSDRFSAERPKGSFSTLEIQRTEQGDSAMYLCASSSQGPLDGYTFGSGTRLTVV.